Listed here is a single T cell receptor beta chain. This record belongs to a study of blood T cell repertoires in COVID-19. Across the study: Acute and convalescent COVID-19 specimens originated in the United States, Italy and Spain.

Per the study methods: Estimation of nucleated cell counts relied on the amplification of reference gene primers. Using immunoSEQ multiplex PCR, the repertoire was profiled, and TCRdb retains in-frame clones only, with some absent. The V and J calls and the clone size are those of that table, but D and trimming were determined from the DNA. Of 200,000 to 250,000 clones listed, nearly 90% are singletons. Cohort allocation depended upon clinical history that participants reported. Individuals in the exposed group had encountered a COVID-19 case within 2 weeks preceding study entry. The origin of this receptor is a man aged 25-45 years who had been exposed to COVID-19. The source material was PBMCs or T cells enriched from blood (not recorded which).

CDR3 in amino acids: CASASRRSGSLFF. The CDR3, as DNA: TGTGCCAGCGCTTCTCGACGGTCGGGTTCTTTGTTCTTT. This chain links TRBV6-5 with TRBJ1-1; D uncertain. The V end was cut by 8 bases, the J end by 14 bases, with 24 bases between. The germline gives CDR1 MNHEY, CDR2 SVGAGI. The CDR3 extends over 13 amino acids.